The 27 T cell receptor beta chains in this list originate from one sample, sequenced in a study of cytomegalovirus exposure and HLA in healthy donors. The PCR made use of 60 Vbeta and 13 Jbeta primers. Method: immunoSEQ multiplex PCR; TCRdb's copy keeps in-frame clones and lacks some. Here the sample spans about 120,000 clones, about 72% being singletons. The sequenced sample was PBMCs. The source is a female donor in good health and CMV-seronegative.

The chain is built from TRBV7-2 and TRBJ1-3, with TRBD1 matching 9 bases. CDR1 is SGHTA, CDR2 FQGNSA, per germline. V lost 5 bases, J lost 0 bases, and 8 bases stayed unmatched. This CDR3 comprises 17 residues. The CDR3 loop reads CASSPGQGPSSGNTIYF. The CDR3 nucleotides are TGTGCCAGCAGCCCAGGACAGGGGCCCTCCTCTGGAAACACCATATATTTT.

The rearrangement joins TRBV11-2 to TRBJ2-7; D not certain. The CDR3 totals 13 residues. Per germline, CDR1 SGHAT and CDR2 FQNNGV. Trimming stripped 0 bases from V and 2 bases from J, with 5 bases between. CDR3 in amino acids: CASSLDPAYEQYF. The CDR3 DNA reads TGTGCCAGCAGCTTAGATCCCGCCTACGAGCAGTACTTC.

The rearrangement links TRBV5-1 to TRBJ2-7, with 7 bases aligning to TRBD2. V shed 5 bases and J 3 bases; nucleotides not matched to a gene: 2. Germline V lookup: CDR1 SGHRS, CDR2 YFSETQ. The CDR3 contains 12 residues. CDR3 region: CASRSSGYEQYF. CDR3 in DNA: TGCGCCAGCAGGTCTAGCGGCTACGAGCAGTACTTC.

This clone was observed a single time. The chain employs TRBV19 and TRBJ2-7; TRBD2 matches at 8 bases. The germline gives CDR1 LNHDA, CDR2 SQIVND (reference sequence). CDR3 length equals 15 residues. V dropped 2 bases and J dropped 2; count of bases not matched to a gene: 5. CDR3 sequence reads: CASSIRAAGAYEQYF. The CDR3 DNA follows: TGTGCCAGTAGTATACGGGCAGCGGGAGCCTACGAGCAGTACTTC.

The chain joins TRBV28 to TRBJ1-1; 9 bases match TRBD1. J was trimmed by 4 bases and V by 4 bases; bases with no gene match: 4. Per germline, CDR1 MDHEN and CDR2 SYDVKM. This CDR3 region has 14 residues. The CDR3 spells CASSWTGESTEAFF. The CDR3 DNA reads TGTGCCAGCAGTTGGACAGGGGAGAGCACTGAAGCTTTCTTT.

The chain has TRBV20-1 and TRBJ2-7; TRBD1 aligns across 7 bases. The V and J ends lost 5 bases and 4 bases, in that order; junction bases with no gene match: 2. Per the germline V gene, CDR1 is DFQATT and CDR2 is SNEGSKA (reference sequence). The CDR3 has 11 residues. This CDR3 is CSAATGYEQYF. CDR3 sequence (DNA): TGCAGTGCTGCGACAGGGTACGAGCAGTACTTC.

The chain employs TRBV18 and TRBJ1-2; 11 bases line up with TRBD1. The germline V gene encodes CDR1 KGHSH and CDR2 LQKENI. The CDR3 totals 14 residues. Losses at the gene ends were 3 bases for V and 5 bases for J; bases not matched to a gene: 2. This CDR3 reads CASSPDRGQYGYTF. As DNA, the CDR3 is TGTGCCAGCTCACCGGACAGGGGGCAGTATGGCTACACCTTC.

The V gene is TRBV7-9, the J gene TRBJ2-5; TRBD2 might be the D (5 bases). The J call may be faulty, since TRBJ2-7 better matches the DNA end. CDR1 and CDR2 from the germline V gene are SEHNR and FQNEAQ (reference sequence). This CDR3 has 13 residues. This chain's CDR3 is CASSSGNNYEQYF. DNA of the CDR3: TGTGCCAGCAGCTCGGGGAATAACTACGAGCAGTACTTC.

The V and J genes are TRBV28 and TRBJ1-2; tentatively, D is TRBD1 (5 bases). V lost 8 bases, J lost 7 bases, and 17 bases lay in between. Germline CDR1 reads MDHEN; CDR2 reads SYDVKM. The CDR3 spans 13 residues. As DNA, the CDR3 is TGTGCCAGCCTACCCCCCGCCAGGGTTGGCTACACCTTC. Amino acids: CASLPPARVGYTF.

This chain links TRBV4-1 with TRBJ1-2; D not resolved. Germline V gives CDR1 MGHRA, CDR2 YSYEKL. V shed 2 bases and J shed 0 bases, with 13 bases lying between them. This CDR3 has 16 residues. DNA of the CDR3: TGCGCCAGCAGCCAAAGACATCTTGGCTCTAACTATGGCTACACCTTC. Encoded protein: CASSQRHLGSNYGYTF.

This sequence joins TRBV28 and TRBJ2-7, with 7 positions matching TRBD2. The junction had 15 bases not matched to a gene; V was cut back by 11 bases and J by 5 bases. In germline, CDR1 is MDHEN, CDR2 SYDVKM. The CDR3 has 14 amino acids. The CDR3 DNA follows: TGTGCCTCCGCGGTCGGGGGGTCGCCCAACGAGCAGTACTTC. Protein product: CASAVGGSPNEQYF.

The V gene is TRBV28, the J gene TRBJ2-7; 7 bases line up with TRBD2. The CDR3 runs to 13 residues. Germline CDR1 reads MDHEN; CDR2 reads SYDVKM. The junction had 7 bases not matched to a gene; V was cut back by 5 bases and J by 6 bases. CDR3 in DNA: TGTGCCAGCAGTGCTGGGCGGGAGAGCGAGCAGTACTTC. This codes for CASSAGRESEQYF. The entire variable domain, with the rest obtained from reference TRBV28 and TRBJ2-7, is as follows: DVKVTQSSRYLVKRTGEKVFLECVQDMDHENMFWYRQDPGLGLRLIYFSYDVKMKEKGDIPEGYSVSREKKERFSLILESASTNQTSMYLCASSAGRESEQYFGPGTRLTVT.

The chain couples TRBV7-3 to TRBJ2-3; possibly TRBD2 for D (5 bases). This CDR3 is built from 12 residues. V lost 5 bases and J lost 9, with 12 bases in between. Germline values: CDR1 SGHTA, CDR2 FQGTGA. The DNA for the CDR3 is TGTGCCAGCAGCCCGAGTGGGGAGACGCAGTATTTT. It encodes CASSPSGETQYF.

The chain is built from TRBV10-3 and TRBJ2-2; TRBD1 matches at 9 bases. The CDR3 totals 15 residues. Trimming took 6 bases from V and 5 from J; bases not matched to a gene: 7. Germline values: CDR1 ENHRY, CDR2 SYGVKD. The DNA of the CDR3 is TGTGCCATCAGGGACAGGGGAAGGAAAACCGGGGAGCTGTTTTTT. Translating gives CAIRDRGRKTGELFF.

The V gene is TRBV5-5, the J gene TRBJ1-3, with a weak D call TRBD1 (5 bases). Germline CDR1 is SGHKS and CDR2 is YYEKEE (reference sequence). V gave up 0 bases and J gave up 5 bases, with 15 bases separating them. This CDR3 region has 16 residues. The CDR3 loop reads CASSLERPQGRNTIYF. In DNA form, the CDR3 reads TGTGCCAGCAGCTTGGAACGGCCCCAGGGCAGAAACACCATATATTTT.

The chain has TRBV28 and TRBJ2-7; 9 bases map to TRBD1. The germline V gene has CDR1 MDHEN and CDR2 SYDVKM. This CDR3 has 13 amino acids. V lost 6 bases and J lost 5; bases outside the gene matches: 5. This CDR3 is CASSRDRVDEQYF. CDR3 DNA sequence: TGTGCCAGCAGCCGGGACAGGGTCGACGAGCAGTACTTC. The whole variable domain, filled in from reference TRBV28 and TRBJ2-7, reads DVKVTQSSRYLVKRTGEKVFLECVQDMDHENMFWYRQDPGLGLRLIYFSYDVKMKEKGDIPEGYSVSREKKERFSLILESASTNQTSMYLCASSRDRVDEQYFGPGTRLTVT.

V usage is TRBV19 and J usage is TRBJ2-3, with TRBD2 identical over 9 bases. V gave up 9 bases and J gave up 4 bases; unmatched junction bases: 11. The CDR3 length is 15 residues. Germline loops: CDR1 LNHDA, CDR2 SQIVND (reference sequence). This chain's CDR3 is CASHKTAGGADTQYF. The CDR3 DNA is TGTGCCAGCCACAAGACGGCGGGAGGGGCAGATACGCAGTATTTT.

The rearrangement joins TRBV7-9 to TRBJ1-1, with 8 bases that match TRBD1. From germline, CDR1 is SEHNR and CDR2 FQNEAQ (reference sequence). Losses at the gene ends were 6 bases for V and 10 bases for J; bases not matched to a gene: 4. The CDR3 is 11 amino acids. This chain's CDR3 is CASSRDRGAFF. Written as DNA, the CDR3 is TGTGCCAGCAGTAGAGACAGGGGAGCTTTCTTT.

This clone was picked up one time. V usage is TRBV19 and J usage is TRBJ1-2; D call uncertain. V lost 0 bases, J lost 2 bases, and 7 bases lay in between. The CDR3 has 14 amino acids. Germline assignment: CDR1 LNHDA and CDR2 SQIVND (reference sequence). CDR3 coding DNA: TGTGCCAGTAGTATAGAAACACCCAACTATGGCTACACCTTC. This encodes CASSIETPNYGYTF. Combining the CDR3 with reference TRBV19 and TRBJ1-2 gives the whole variable domain DGGITQSPKYLFRKEGQNVTLSCEQNLNHDAMYWYRQDPGQGLRLIYYSQIVNDFQKGDIAEGYSVSREKKESFPLTVTSAQKNPTAFYLCASSIETPNYGYTFGSGTRLTVV.

The chain joins TRBV4-3 to TRBJ2-7; 8 bases are a match to TRBD1. CDR1 and CDR2 from the germline V gene are LGHNA and YSLEER. The CDR3 is 13 residues long. J gave up 6 bases and V 2 bases, and 3 bases lay outside the gene matches. In DNA form, the CDR3 reads TGCGCCAGCAGCCAAATCGGGACAGGCGAGCAGTACTTC. It yields the protein CASSQIGTGEQYF.

This chain links TRBV15 with TRBJ2-5; 9 bases are a match to TRBD1. The assigned J gene may be wrong: the sequence end matches TRBJ2-7 better. This CDR3 has 15 residues. The V gene's germline CDR1 is LNHNV and CDR2 YYDKDF (reference sequence). The CDR3 DNA reads TGTGCCACCAGCGGCGGACAGGGGACTATATACGAGCAGTACTTC. Its protein product is CATSGGQGTIYEQYF.

The rearrangement links TRBV5-1 to TRBJ2-3; D gene ambiguous. Trimming took off 2 bases at V and 4 bases at J, with 5 bases between the two ends. Germline V CDR1 and CDR2: SGHRS, YFSETQ. This CDR3 is built from 12 residues. The CDR3 bases are TGCGCCAGCAGCTTTCCGTCAGATACGCAGTATTTT. Protein product: CASSFPSDTQYF.

This rearrangement joins TRBV28 to TRBJ1-2, with 9 positions matching TRBD1. V shed 5 bases and J 4 bases; nucleotides not matched to a gene: 14. CDR1 MDHEN and CDR2 SYDVKM come from the germline V gene. The CDR3 loop spans 17 amino acids. CDR3 sequence reads: CASSPPTTGGGIYGYTF. CDR3 nucleotides: TGTGCCAGCAGTCCTCCCACCACAGGGGGCGGTATCTATGGCTACACCTTC.

The chain joins TRBV30 to TRBJ1-4, with unresolved D. V lost 4 bases to trimming and J lost 7 bases, with 13 bases between them. Germline loops: CDR1 GTSNPN, CDR2 SVGIG (reference sequence). CDR3 length: 13 residues. The CDR3 DNA sequence: TGTGCCTGGAATACGGTTCTTGGTGAAAAACTGTTTTTT. The encoded protein is CAWNTVLGEKLFF.

This chain joins TRBV7-9 and TRBJ2-5; 10 bases are a match to TRBD1. The end of the DNA fits TRBJ2-7 better, so the J call may be wrong. There are 14 residues in the CDR3. CDR1 and CDR2 (germline): SEHNR, FQNEAQ (reference sequence). CDR3 bases: TGTGCCAGCAGTTACTGGGACAGGGGTTACGAGCAGTACTTC. It yields the protein CASSYWDRGYEQYF.

This chain joins TRBV6-5 and TRBJ2-7; 7 bases line up with TRBD1. The ends lost 6 bases at V and 0 bases at J; junction bases unmatched: 2. The CDR3 sequence is 13 residues long. Per the germline V gene, CDR1 is MNHEY and CDR2 is SVGAGI. The CDR3: CASRAGGSYEQYF. The CDR3 nucleotides are TGTGCCAGCAGAGCAGGGGGCTCCTACGAGCAGTACTTC.

This clone was recorded once. The chain employs TRBV19 and TRBJ2-7; TRBD1 aligns across 7 bases. V lost 2 bases and J lost 3; bases outside the gene matches: 4. CDR1 LNHDA and CDR2 SQIVND come from the germline V gene (reference sequence). CDR3 length: 14 amino acids. The CDR3 region has the DNA TGTGCCAGTAGTATACGGGACAGCTTCTACGAGCAGTACTTC. This gives the protein CASSIRDSFYEQYF.